Below are 24 T cell receptor beta chains sequenced from a single sample in a study of T cells after yellow fever vaccination. TCRdb reprocessed the 5' RACE reads via MiXCR and lists one record per CDR3 protein. The repertoire consists of approximately 300,000 distinct CDR3 sequences, with approximately 11% occurring once and the leading ten covering about 3.5%. Sequences were derived from CD4+ T cells sorted from PBMCs, sampled 45 days after the yellow fever booster vaccination. These TCRs come from a man in his late teens or twenties who received the YFV17D yellow fever vaccine.

The gene calls are TRBV12-3 or TRBV12-4 and TRBJ1-2; TRBD1 aligns across 8 bases. The ends lost 7 bases at V and 2 bases at J; junction bases unmatched: 6. This CDR3 is built from 14 residues. The CDR3 spells CASTGQGQNYGYTF. The CDR3 DNA reads as TGTGCCAGCACTGGACAGGGACAGAACTATGGCTACACCTTC.

In this sample, this clonotype turned up a few times. This chain uses TRBV3-1 with TRBJ1-2; D might be TRBD1 (5 bases). V dropped 5 bases and J dropped 8 bases, with 9 bases sitting between them. The CDR3 is 11 residues long. The germline V gene has CDR1 LGHDT and CDR2 YNNKEL (reference sequence). The CDR3 here is CASSDPGGYTF. The CDR3 bases are TGTGCCAGCAGCGACCCAGGGGGCTACACCTTC.

This clonotype was seen more than once but under ten times. The chain employs TRBV5-4 and TRBJ1-2; a possible D gene is TRBD1 (5 bases). The CDR3 runs to 14 residues. Trimming left V 4 bases short and J 4 bases short, with 14 bases between. Germline V gene data show CDR1 as SGHNT and CDR2 as YYREEE (reference sequence). The DNA of the CDR3 is TGTGCCAGCAGCCTCGGGACGCCCCTCTATGGCTACACCTTC. Its translation is CASSLGTPLYGYTF.

V gene TRBV25-1 combines with J gene TRBJ2-1; D is possibly TRBD1 or TRBD2 (5 bases each). Germline V gene sequence: CDR1 MGHDK, CDR2 SYGVNS. Trimming cost V 7 bases and J 9 bases, with 13 bases left between them. This CDR3 comprises 12 residues. The chain's CDR3 is CASTLNGGEQFF. In DNA, the CDR3 is TGTGCCAGCACCCTGAATGGGGGTGAGCAGTTCTTC.

The chain has TRBV6-5 and TRBJ2-7; perhaps TRBD2 as D (6 bases). The CDR3 extends over 15 amino acids. In germline, CDR1 is MNHEY, CDR2 SVGAGI. V lost 0 bases and J 4 bases, leaving 13 bases between the germline ends. The CDR3 is CASSYSSVGGYEQYF. The CDR3 bases are TGTGCCAGCAGTTACTCGTCCGTCGGGGGTTACGAGCAGTACTTC.

The chain couples TRBV5-6 to TRBJ2-3; tentative D call: TRBD1 (5 bases). The germline gives CDR1 SGHDT, CDR2 YYEEEE. V was trimmed by 2 bases and J by 0 bases, leaving 10 bases between them. The CDR3 is 15 amino acids. For the CDR3, the DNA is TGTGCCAGCAGCTTAATAGACAGAAGCACAGATACGCAGTATTTT. Translated, it gives CASSLIDRSTDTQYF.

This clonotype was recorded a few times. The V gene is TRBV27, the J gene TRBJ1-2; D ambiguous. Germline V gene data show CDR1 as MNHEY and CDR2 as SMNVEV (reference sequence). This CDR3 region has 13 residues. Trimming removed 5 bases from V and 8 bases from J, with 15 bases in between. Here the CDR3 reads CASSPILTRGYTF. The CDR3, as DNA: TGTGCCAGCAGTCCCATTCTGACTCGAGGCTACACCTTC.

This clonotype was picked up many times. CDR3 bases: TGTGCCAGCTCACCGAGACAGCAAGAGACCCAGTACTTC. It translates to CASSPRQQETQYF. The chain links TRBV18 to TRBJ2-5; possible D gene TRBD1, 5 bases. V was clipped by 3 bases and J by 2 bases, with 7 bases between them. This CDR3 contains 13 residues. Germline CDR1 KGHSH, CDR2 LQKENI.

The J gene is TRBJ1-1, the V gene TRBV2; D unresolved. Per germline, CDR1 SNHLY and CDR2 FYNNEI. The CDR3 sequence is 12 residues long. V was cut by 6 bases and J by 6 bases, with 11 bases left in between. The CDR3 bases are TGTGCCAGCAGCCACATACCCGCTGAAGCTTTCTTT. It specifies CASSHIPAEAFF.

This clonotype was seen a few times. The chain combines TRBV7-2 with TRBJ1-3; D is perhaps TRBD1 (5 bases). V lost 5 bases to trimming and J lost 0 bases, with 17 bases between them. The CDR3 is 17 residues long. Per germline, CDR1 SGHTA and CDR2 FQGNSA. The CDR3 DNA reads TGTGCCAGCAGCGCCATAGTAGGGGTAAACTCTGGAAACACCATATATTTT. Its protein is CASSAIVGVNSGNTIYF.

This sequence joins TRBV6-6 and TRBJ1-6; tentatively, D is TRBD1 (6 bases). Trimming took off 5 bases at V and 10 bases at J, with 15 bases between the two ends. The CDR3 spans 14 residues. Germline values: CDR1 MNHNY, CDR2 SVGAGI (reference sequence). The CDR3 loop is CASSGGGSGSPLHF. CDR3 coding DNA: TGTGCCAGCAGTGGAGGGGGTTCTGGCTCACCCCTCCACTTT.

This clonotype was counted many times. This chain uses TRBV7-9 with TRBJ1-4; 7 bases line up with TRBD1. The CDR3 totals 15 residues. Germline lookup yields CDR1 SEHNR and CDR2 FQNEAQ (reference sequence). V shed 4 bases, J shed 8 bases, and the junction held 10 bases outside the gene matches. CDR3 residues: CASSSLGGLFEKLFF. CDR3 coding DNA: TGTGCCAGCAGCTCACTAGGGGGCCTGTTCGAAAAACTGTTTTTT.

This sequence joins TRBV4-3 and TRBJ1-2; no definite D call. The CDR3 is made up of 13 amino acids. V shed 0 bases and J shed 6 bases, with 8 bases lying between them. CDR1 and CDR2 from the germline V gene are LGHNA and YSLEER. The CDR3 spells CASSQDGVDGYTF. The CDR3 DNA is TGCGCCAGCAGCCAAGACGGGGTTGATGGCTACACCTTC.

V is TRBV6-5 and J is TRBJ1-1; D not resolved. Trimming took off 5 bases at V and 7 bases at J, with 8 bases between the two ends. CDR1 and CDR2 (germline): MNHEY, SVGAGI. The CDR3 extends over 11 amino acids. The CDR3: CASSGRREAFF. The CDR3 region has the DNA TGTGCCAGCAGTGGACGGCGTGAAGCTTTCTTT.

The chain employs TRBV6-5 and TRBJ1-1, with a possible D match to TRBD1 (6 bases). Trimming took 6 bases from V and 5 from J, leaving 13 bases between them. This CDR3 spans 13 amino acids. CDR1 is MNHEY, CDR2 SVGAGI, per germline. The CDR3: CASRFYTGTEAFF. CDR3 DNA sequence: TGTGCCAGCAGATTCTATACAGGGACTGAAGCTTTCTTT.

This clonotype has more than one count but fewer than ten. J is TRBJ2-7 and V is TRBV5-1; D might be TRBD1 (6 bases). The CDR3 runs 13 residues. V lost 5 bases, J lost 4 bases, and 13 bases lay in between. Germline V lookup: CDR1 SGHRS, CDR2 YFSETQ. The CDR3 DNA follows: TGCGCCAGCAGGATGGGGGCTGGTTACGAGCAGTACTTC. Encoded protein: CASRMGAGYEQYF.

J is TRBJ2-7 and V is TRBV7-8; no clear D. The CDR3 has 11 amino acids. The germline V gene has CDR1 SGHVS and CDR2 FQNEAQ. Deletions cut 5 bases from V and 3 bases from J, with 5 bases between. The CDR3 sequence: CASSTGYEQYF. CDR3 nucleotides: TGTGCCAGCAGCACCGGCTACGAGCAGTACTTC.

The rearrangement links TRBV20-1 to TRBJ1-2; D perhaps matches TRBD1 (6 bases). This CDR3 contains 12 residues. Germline lookup yields CDR1 DFQATT and CDR2 SNEGSKA (reference sequence). Trimming shortened V by 1 base and J by 8 bases, and 11 bases separated the two germline ends. The CDR3 bases are TGCAGTGCTAGAGCAGGGGAAGGCGGCTACACCTTC. It yields the protein CSARAGEGGYTF.

Only a few counts were recorded for this clonotype. V gene TRBV2 combines with J gene TRBJ1-1; D unclear. This CDR3 is built from 14 residues. The V end was cut by 7 bases, the J end by 3 bases, with 15 bases between. Looked up from germline, CDR1 is SNHLY and CDR2 is FYNNEI. CDR3 protein: CASTSAGGDTEAFF. The CDR3 bases are TGTGCCAGCACCTCGGCGGGTGGCGACACTGAAGCTTTCTTT.

V usage is TRBV23-1 and J usage is TRBJ2-7; D is undetermined. TRBV23-1 is reported as an ORF; its role is uncertain. The V end lost 0 bases, the J end lost 7 bases, and 10 bases lay between the germline ends. This CDR3 is 13 amino acids long. CDR3 protein: CASSQSSPQEQYV. The CDR3 bases are TGCGCCAGCAGTCAATCGAGCCCTCAAGAGCAGTACGTC.

The chain links TRBV2 to TRBJ2-2, with D possibly called TRBD1 or TRBD2 (6 bases each). The ends were cut back, 5 bases at V and 6 bases at J, with 10 bases in the middle. The CDR3 length is 13 residues. The germline V gene has CDR1 SNHLY and CDR2 FYNNEI. CDR3 sequence reads: CASSNREAGELFF. CDR3 in DNA: TGTGCCAGCAGTAACAGGGAGGCCGGGGAGCTGTTTTTT. The full variable domain, in which reference TRBV2 and TRBJ2-2 provide the parts outside the CDR3, is EPEVTQTPSHQVTQMGQEVILRCVPISNHLYFYWYRQILGQKVEFLVSFYNNEISEKSEIFDDQFSVERPDGSNFTLKIRSTKLEDSAMYFCASSNREAGELFFGEGSRLTVL.

This clonotype showed up many times. The chain is built from TRBV6-5 and TRBJ1-5, with 7 bases matching TRBD1. The CDR3 is made up of 16 amino acids. The V gene end was trimmed by 6 bases and the J gene end by 3 bases; junction bases not matched to a gene: 11. CDR1 and CDR2 (germline): MNHEY, SVGAGI. The CDR3 nucleotides are TGTGCCAGCAGCCCTGGGACAGCTACCTTCAATCAGCCCCAGCATTTT. Translation gives CASSPGTATFNQPQHF.

Here the CDR3 reads CASSLSGLPFF. CDR3 bases: TGTGCCAGCAGTTTATCGGGACTGCCGTTCTTC. The V call is TRBV6-2 or TRBV6-3, the J call TRBJ2-1, with D perhaps TRBD2 (6 bases). CDR3 length: 11 residues. The V end was cut by 4 bases, the J end by 15 bases, with 13 bases between. Germline values: CDR1 MNHEY, CDR2 SVGEGT.

This clonotype appeared a few times. V and J are TRBV12-3 or TRBV12-4 and TRBJ2-6, with a weak D call TRBD2 (5 bases). The CDR3 loop spans 15 amino acids. V dropped 5 bases and J dropped 0 bases, with 8 bases sitting between them. The CDR3 DNA follows: TGTGCCAGCAGTGAACGGGACTCTGGGGCCAACGTCCTGACTTTC. Translating it yields CASSERDSGANVLTF.